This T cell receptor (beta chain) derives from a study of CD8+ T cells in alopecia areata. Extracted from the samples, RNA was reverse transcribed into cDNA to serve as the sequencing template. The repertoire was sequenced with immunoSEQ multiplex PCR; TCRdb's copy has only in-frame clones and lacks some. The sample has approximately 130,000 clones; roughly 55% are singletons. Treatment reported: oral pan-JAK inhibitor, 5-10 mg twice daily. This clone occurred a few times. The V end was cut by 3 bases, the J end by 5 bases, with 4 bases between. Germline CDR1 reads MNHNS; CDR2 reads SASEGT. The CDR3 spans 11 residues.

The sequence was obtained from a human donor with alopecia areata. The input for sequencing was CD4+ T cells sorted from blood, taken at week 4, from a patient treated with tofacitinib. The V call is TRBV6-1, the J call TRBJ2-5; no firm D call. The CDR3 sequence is CASSDLETQYF. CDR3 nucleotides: TGTGCCAGCAGTGACCTTGAGACCCAGTACTTC.